Shown below are 7 T cell receptor beta chains from a single sample sequenced in a study of blood T cell repertoires in COVID-19. Profiling relied on immunoSEQ multiplex PCR, and the TCRdb table lists in-frame clones only, not all of them. The data contain 280,000 or so clones, around nine tenths of them singletons. The sample was PBMCs or T cells enriched from blood (not recorded which). Source of these receptors: a woman between 50 and 59 years old who had been exposed to COVID-19.

V usage is TRBV28 and J usage is TRBJ1-1; TRBD1 is a possible D gene (5 bases). CDR1 and CDR2 from the germline V gene are MDHEN and SYDVKM. There are 14 residues in the CDR3. Trimming left V 5 bases short and J 5 bases short, with 15 bases between. CDR3: CASSQTGGVTEAFF. The CDR3 nucleotides are TGTGCCAGCAGTCAAACGGGGGGGGTGACTGAAGCTTTCTTT.

The chain combines TRBV7-9 with TRBJ2-7, with D possibly matching TRBD2 (6 bases). The CDR3 totals 14 residues. Germline V gene lookup returns CDR1 SEHNR and CDR2 FQNEAQ (reference sequence). V was clipped by 5 bases and J by 2 bases, with 13 bases between them. CDR3 sequence reads: CASSGRGSPYEQYF. As DNA, the CDR3 is TGTGCCAGCAGCGGGCGGGGATCCCCCTACGAGCAGTACTTC.

The rearrangement uses TRBV3-1 (or the pseudogene TRBV3-2) and TRBJ1-2; D is uncertain. Trimming cost V 1 base and J 3 bases, with 9 bases left between them. Germline V CDR1 and CDR2: LGHDT, YNNKEL (reference sequence). This CDR3 region has 14 residues. CDR3 bases: TGTGCCAGCAGCCAAGCTGGGCGTTACTATGGCTACACCTTC. It yields the protein CASSQAGRYYGYTF.

This clone was detected a few times. The chain links TRBV5-4 to TRBJ2-1, with a tentative D call TRBD1 (5 bases). The CDR3 loop spans 15 amino acids. The germline V gene has CDR1 SGHNT and CDR2 YYREEE (reference sequence). The ends were cut back, 3 bases at V and 6 bases at J, with 16 bases in the middle. Here the CDR3 reads CASSSDSFVSNEQFF. The CDR3 nucleotides read TGTGCCAGCAGCTCAGACAGCTTCGTCTCCAATGAGCAGTTCTTC.

The rearrangement joins TRBV7-2 to TRBJ1-4; no reliable D call. CDR1 and CDR2 (germline): SGHTA, FQGNSA. Trimming took off 1 base at V and 7 bases at J, with 13 bases between the two ends. There are 15 residues in the CDR3. CDR3 loop: CASSLVSGSSEKLFF. Here the CDR3 DNA reads TGTGCCAGCAGCTTAGTTTCGGGATCAAGTGAAAAACTGTTTTTT.

The V gene is TRBV19, the J gene TRBJ2-7; TRBD1 aligns across 8 bases. The CDR3 loop spans 13 amino acids. Per germline, CDR1 LNHDA and CDR2 SQIVND (reference sequence). J gave up 9 bases and V 4 bases, and 8 bases lay outside the gene matches. The CDR3 loop is CASSSGTGASQYF. The DNA for the CDR3 is TGTGCCAGTAGTAGCGGGACAGGTGCCTCGCAGTACTTC.

The chain carries TRBV6-5 and TRBJ2-4; D perhaps matches TRBD1 (6 bases). V shed 5 bases and J shed 0 bases, with 11 bases lying between them. From germline, CDR1 is MNHEY and CDR2 SVGAGI. This CDR3 is built from 15 residues. CDR3 in amino acids: CASSPTGAAKNIQYF. CDR3 sequence (DNA): TGTGCCAGCAGTCCGACAGGAGCAGCCAAAAACATTCAGTACTTC.